This T cell receptor beta chain was sequenced during a study of blood T cell repertoires in COVID-19. Turning to the study itself: Researchers got acute and convalescent COVID-19 samples from the United States, Italy and Spain.

V lost 1 base and J lost 5, with 11 bases in between. The CDR3 covers 14 residues. The V gene's germline CDR1 is MNHEY and CDR2 SVGAGI. Profiling relied on immunoSEQ multiplex PCR, and the TCRdb table lists in-frame clones only, not all of them. This sample has around 150,000 clones, with roughly nine tenths found just once. The rearrangement uses TRBV6-5 and TRBJ1-2; no clear D. Sequencing input: peripheral blood. The TCR comes from a human donor with COVID-19, enrolled during active disease. The donor label of this sample is uncertain. The DNA for the CDR3 is TGTGCCAGCAGTTACTGGAATCGGGGTTATGGCTACACCTTC. Translating gives CASSYWNRGYGYTF.